This is a list of T cell receptor beta chains from one sample in a study of blood T cell repertoires in COVID-19. Generated by immunoSEQ multiplex PCR, the TCRdb table keeps only in-frame clones and is missing some. The data contain almost 400,000 clones, approximately 89% of them singletons. Sequencing was performed on peripheral blood. The receptors come from a woman aged 55-75 years with COVID-19, enrolled during active disease. The conserved cysteine and the conserved F or W are not part of the CDR3 here. The order of the fields is CDR3 protein, V gene.

CDR3: ASRPQRGGNQPQH
V: TRBV27

CDR3: AWSSVQGNNSPLH
V: TRBV30

CDR3: ASSPPGGANQPQH
V: TRBV18

CDR3: ASSGGQNTGELF
V: TRBV9

CDR3: ASSNLGGGSYNEQF
V: TRBV3-1/TRBV3-2

CDR3: ASSLRGADTEAF
V: TRBV7-3

CDR3: AWSAGVGYT
V: TRBV30

CDR3: ASSWGGRTGELF
V: TRBV5-1

CDR3: ATTSRTRSSLEQY
V: TRBV5-4

CDR3: SVGRNMNTEAF
V: TRBV29-1

CDR3: ASTGTATYEQY
V: TRBV19

CDR3: ASSPRGVGNEQF
V: TRBV14

CDR3: ASSARTGTGERRDTEAF
V: TRBV9

CDR3: VRSLSLPGYEQY
V: TRBV7-5

CDR3: ASSFSEGTQY
V: TRBV7-9

CDR3: ASGGGFGNQPQH
V: TRBV6-5

CDR3: ASSQGVVRGSNQPQH
V: TRBV4-2

CDR3: ASSPSAGRDTEAF
V: TRBV4-1

CDR3: ASTRPQGYMNTEAF
V: TRBV19

CDR3: ASSFREVYNEQF
V: TRBV11-2

CDR3: ASSAGASGGEETQY
V: TRBV5-1

CDR3: ASSLAAGSSGGALTYNEQF
V: TRBV7-6

CDR3: AWSALGGPYNSPLH
V: TRBV30

CDR3: SVERSRAQY
V: TRBV29-1

CDR3: ASSFGTANTEAF
V: TRBV27

CDR3: ASSFLSGGSQY
V: TRBV7-2

CDR3: ASSIPGTGNTEAF
V: TRBV19

CDR3: ASSSDIYEQY
V: TRBV5-1

CDR3: ASSLIGQGYNSPLH
V: TRBV5-8

CDR3: ASSLDWSSGNTIY
V: TRBV7-6